The clone carrying this TCR beta chain was found a few times. Antigen unknown. Profiled with immunoSEQ multiplex PCR; TCRdb holds only in-frame clones, not every one. The sample shows tens of thousands of clones, just under 95% of them seen only once. These data come from a study of T cells after posttransplantation cyclophosphamide. Study results and limitations: Blood and skin or GI T cell repertoires showed limited TRB overlap. Later post-transplant blood repertoires were often dominated by donor CD8+ memory clones. Recipient CMV seropositivity and CMV reactivation strongly tracked TRB clonality.

The sample taken for sequencing was PBMCs. This TCR was sampled from a woman between 25 and 40 years old in good health and a related stem cell transplant donor.

CDR3: CASSLGADTGELFF. The CDR3 DNA reads TGTGCCAGCAGCTTAGGAGCAGACACCGGGGAGCTGTTTTTT. This sequence joins TRBV7-7 and TRBJ2-2; D is unresolved. From germline, CDR1 is SSHAT and CDR2 FNYEAQ (reference sequence). V was pared by 1 base and J by 3 bases, with 6 bases between. The CDR3 spans 14 residues.